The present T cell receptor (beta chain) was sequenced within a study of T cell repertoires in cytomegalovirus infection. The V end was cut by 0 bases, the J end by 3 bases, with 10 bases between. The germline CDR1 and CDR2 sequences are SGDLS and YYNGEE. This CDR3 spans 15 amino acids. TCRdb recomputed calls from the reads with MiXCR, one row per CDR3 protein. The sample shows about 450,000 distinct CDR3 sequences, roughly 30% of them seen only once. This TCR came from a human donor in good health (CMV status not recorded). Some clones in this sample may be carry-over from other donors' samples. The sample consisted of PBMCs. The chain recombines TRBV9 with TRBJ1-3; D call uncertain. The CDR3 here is CASSVDGLNGNTIYF. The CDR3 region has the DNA TGTGCCAGCAGCGTAGATGGGTTAAATGGAAACACCATATATTTT.